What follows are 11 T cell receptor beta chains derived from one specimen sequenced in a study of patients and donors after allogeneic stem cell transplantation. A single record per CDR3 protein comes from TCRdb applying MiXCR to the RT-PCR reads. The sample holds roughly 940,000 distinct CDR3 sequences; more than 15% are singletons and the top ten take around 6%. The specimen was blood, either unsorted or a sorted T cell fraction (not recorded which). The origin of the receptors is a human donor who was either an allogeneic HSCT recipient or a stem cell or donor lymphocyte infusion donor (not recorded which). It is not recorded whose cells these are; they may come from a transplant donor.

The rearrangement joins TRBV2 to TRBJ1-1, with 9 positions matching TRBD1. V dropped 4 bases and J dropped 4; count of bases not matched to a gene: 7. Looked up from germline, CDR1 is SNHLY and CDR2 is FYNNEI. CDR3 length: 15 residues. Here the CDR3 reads CASSADRGKGTEAFF. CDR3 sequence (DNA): TGTGCCAGCAGTGCCGACAGGGGGAAAGGCACTGAAGCTTTCTTT.

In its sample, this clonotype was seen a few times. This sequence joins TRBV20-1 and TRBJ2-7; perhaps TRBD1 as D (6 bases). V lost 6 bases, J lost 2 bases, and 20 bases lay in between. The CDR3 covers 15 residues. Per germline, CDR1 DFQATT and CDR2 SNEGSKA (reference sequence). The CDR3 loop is CSAIDPQTGAYEQYF. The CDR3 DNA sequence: TGCAGTGCCATTGACCCTCAGACAGGTGCCTACGAGCAGTACTTC.

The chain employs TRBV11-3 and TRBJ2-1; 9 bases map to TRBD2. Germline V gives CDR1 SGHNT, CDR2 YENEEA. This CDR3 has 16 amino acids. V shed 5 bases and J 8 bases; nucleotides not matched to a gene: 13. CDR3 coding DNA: TGTGCCAGCAGCACCAGGACTAGCGCCGGGGGGTATGAGCAGTTCTTC. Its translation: CASSTRTSAGGYEQFF.

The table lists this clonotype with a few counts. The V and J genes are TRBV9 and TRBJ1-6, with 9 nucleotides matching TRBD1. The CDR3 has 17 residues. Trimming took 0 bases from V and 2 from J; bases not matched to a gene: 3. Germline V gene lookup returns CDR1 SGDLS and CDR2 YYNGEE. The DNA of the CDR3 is TGTGCCAGCAGCGTAGGGGACAGGGCAACCTATAATTCACCCCTCCACTTT. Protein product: CASSVGDRATYNSPLHF.

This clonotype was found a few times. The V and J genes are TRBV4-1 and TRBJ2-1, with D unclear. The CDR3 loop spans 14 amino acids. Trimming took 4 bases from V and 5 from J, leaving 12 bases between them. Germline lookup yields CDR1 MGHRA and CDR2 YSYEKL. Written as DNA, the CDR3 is TGCGCCAGCAGCCGGCCCACGGCCCACAATGAGCAGTTCTTC. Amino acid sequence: CASSRPTAHNEQFF.

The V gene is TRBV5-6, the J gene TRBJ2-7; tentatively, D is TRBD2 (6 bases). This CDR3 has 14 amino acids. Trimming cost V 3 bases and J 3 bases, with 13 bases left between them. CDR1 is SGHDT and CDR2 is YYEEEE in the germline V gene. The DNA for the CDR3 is TGTGCCAGCAGCTGGACCCCGACTAGCTACGAGCAGTACTTC. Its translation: CASSWTPTSYEQYF.

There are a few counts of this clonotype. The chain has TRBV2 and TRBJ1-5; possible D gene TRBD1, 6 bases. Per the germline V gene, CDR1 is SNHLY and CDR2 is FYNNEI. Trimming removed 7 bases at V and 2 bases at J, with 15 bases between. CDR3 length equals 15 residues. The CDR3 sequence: CASTFDRRGNQPQHF. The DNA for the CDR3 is TGTGCCAGCACCTTCGACAGGAGAGGCAATCAGCCCCAGCATTTT.

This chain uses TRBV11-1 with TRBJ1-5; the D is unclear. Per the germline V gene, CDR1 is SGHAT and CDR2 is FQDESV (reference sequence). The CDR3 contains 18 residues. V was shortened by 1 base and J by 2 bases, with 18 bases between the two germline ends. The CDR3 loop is CASSLGTRSTVGNQPQHF. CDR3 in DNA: TGTGCCAGCAGCTTAGGAACCCGAAGTACTGTGGGCAATCAGCCCCAGCATTTT.

The CDR3 loop is CASSGYMLRGGNTEAFF. CDR3 bases: TGTGCCAGCAGCGGCTATATGCTTCGTGGGGGCAACACTGAAGCTTTCTTT. This chain connects TRBV12-3 or TRBV12-4 to TRBJ1-1, with D tentatively TRBD1 (6 bases). The ends were cut back, 6 bases at V and 2 bases at J, with 22 bases in the middle. This CDR3 has 17 amino acids.

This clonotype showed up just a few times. In nucleotides, the CDR3 is TGCAGTGCCTATACGGACAGGGGGAGCAATCAGCCCCAGCATTTT. Encoded protein: CSAYTDRGSNQPQHF. The chain uses TRBV20-1 and TRBJ1-5; 10 bases are shared with TRBD1. V lost 6 bases, J lost 1 base, and 6 bases stayed unmatched. From germline, CDR1 is DFQATT and CDR2 SNEGSKA (reference sequence). The CDR3 has 15 amino acids.

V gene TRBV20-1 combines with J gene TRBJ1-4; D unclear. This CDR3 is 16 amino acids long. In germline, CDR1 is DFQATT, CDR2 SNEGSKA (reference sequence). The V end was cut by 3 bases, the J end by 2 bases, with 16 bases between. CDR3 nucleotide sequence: TGCAGTGCTAGCTCTGGGTGGTTGGGCACTAATGAAAAACTGTTTTTT. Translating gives CSASSGWLGTNEKLFF.